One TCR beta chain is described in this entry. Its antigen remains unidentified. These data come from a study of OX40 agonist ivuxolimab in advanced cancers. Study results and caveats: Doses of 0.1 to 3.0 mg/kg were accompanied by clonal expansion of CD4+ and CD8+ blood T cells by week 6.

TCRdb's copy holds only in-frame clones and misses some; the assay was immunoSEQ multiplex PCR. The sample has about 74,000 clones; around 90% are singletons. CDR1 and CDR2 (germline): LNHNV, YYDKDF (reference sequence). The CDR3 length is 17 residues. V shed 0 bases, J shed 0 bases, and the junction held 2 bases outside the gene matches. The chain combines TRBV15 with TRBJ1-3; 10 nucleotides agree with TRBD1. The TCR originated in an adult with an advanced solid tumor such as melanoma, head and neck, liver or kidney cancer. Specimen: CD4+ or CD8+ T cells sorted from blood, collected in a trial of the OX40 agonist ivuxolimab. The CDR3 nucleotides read TGTGCCACCAGCAGAGATAGGACAGGGGGCTCTGGAAACACCATATATTTT. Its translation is CATSRDRTGGSGNTIYF.